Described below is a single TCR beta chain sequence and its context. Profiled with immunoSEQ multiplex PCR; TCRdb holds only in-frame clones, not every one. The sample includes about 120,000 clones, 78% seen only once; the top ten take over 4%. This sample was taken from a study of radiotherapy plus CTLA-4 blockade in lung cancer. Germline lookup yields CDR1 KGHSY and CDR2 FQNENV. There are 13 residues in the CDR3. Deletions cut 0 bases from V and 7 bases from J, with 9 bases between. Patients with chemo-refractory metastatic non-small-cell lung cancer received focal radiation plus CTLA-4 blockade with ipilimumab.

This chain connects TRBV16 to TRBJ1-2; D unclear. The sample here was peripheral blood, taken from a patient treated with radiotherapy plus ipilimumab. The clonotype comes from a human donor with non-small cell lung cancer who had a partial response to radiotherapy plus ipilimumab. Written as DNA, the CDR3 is TGTGCCAGCAGCCAATCGCGAGGCGGTGGCTACACCTTC. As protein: CASSQSRGGGYTF.